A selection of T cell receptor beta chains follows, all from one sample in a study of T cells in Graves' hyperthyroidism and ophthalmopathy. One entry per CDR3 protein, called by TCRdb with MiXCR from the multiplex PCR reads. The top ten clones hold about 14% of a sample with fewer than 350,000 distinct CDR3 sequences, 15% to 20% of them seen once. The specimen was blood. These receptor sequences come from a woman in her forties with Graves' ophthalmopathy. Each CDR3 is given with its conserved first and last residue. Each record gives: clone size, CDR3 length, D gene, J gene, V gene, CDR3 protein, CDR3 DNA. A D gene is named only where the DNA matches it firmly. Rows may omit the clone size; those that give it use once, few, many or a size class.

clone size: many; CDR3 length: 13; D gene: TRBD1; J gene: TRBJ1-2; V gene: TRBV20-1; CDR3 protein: CSAPGGINYGYTF; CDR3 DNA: TGCAGTGCTCCAGGGGGCATTAACTATGGCTACACCTTC
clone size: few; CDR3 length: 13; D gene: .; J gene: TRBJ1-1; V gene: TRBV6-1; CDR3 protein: CASRRAGNTEAFF; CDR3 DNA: TGTGCCAGCAGAAGGGCGGGGAACACTGAAGCTTTCTTT
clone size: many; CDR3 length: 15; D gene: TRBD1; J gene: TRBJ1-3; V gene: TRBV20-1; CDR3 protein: CSDIGQALPGNTIYF; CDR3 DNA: TGCAGTGACATCGGACAGGCTCTTCCAGGAAACACCATATATTTT
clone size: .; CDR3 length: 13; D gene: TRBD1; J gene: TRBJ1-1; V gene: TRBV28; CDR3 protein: CAISGTGDTEAFF; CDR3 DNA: TGTGCCATCTCCGGGACAGGGGACACTGAAGCTTTCTTT
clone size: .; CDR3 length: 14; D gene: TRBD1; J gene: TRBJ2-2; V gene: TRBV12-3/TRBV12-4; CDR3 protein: CASSLVTGTGELFF; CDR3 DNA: TGTGCCAGCAGCTTAGTGACAGGGACCGGGGAGCTGTTTTTT
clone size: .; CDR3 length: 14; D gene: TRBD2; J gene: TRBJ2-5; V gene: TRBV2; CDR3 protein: CASSGGGSGKTQYF; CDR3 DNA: TGTGCCAGCAGTGGGGGCGGGAGTGGTAAGACCCAGTACTTC
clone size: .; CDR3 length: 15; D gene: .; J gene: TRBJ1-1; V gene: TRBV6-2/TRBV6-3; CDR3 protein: CASSYGRRKGTEAFF; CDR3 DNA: TGTGCCAGCAGTTACGGACGCCGAAAAGGGACTGAAGCTTTCTTT
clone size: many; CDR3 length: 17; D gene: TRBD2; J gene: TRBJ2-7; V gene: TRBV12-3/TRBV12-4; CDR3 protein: CASSRPPSSGSMNEQYF; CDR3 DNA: TGTGCCAGCAGCCGCCCCCCCTCGAGCGGGAGTATGAACGAGCAGTACTTC
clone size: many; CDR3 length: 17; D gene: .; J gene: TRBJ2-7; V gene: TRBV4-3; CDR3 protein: CASSQDESSGDIYEQYF; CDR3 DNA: TGCGCCAGCAGCCAAGATGAGAGCAGCGGAGACATCTACGAGCAGTACTTC
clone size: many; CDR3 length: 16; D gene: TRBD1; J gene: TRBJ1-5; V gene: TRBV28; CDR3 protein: CASSFHVGQGNQPQHF; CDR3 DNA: TGTGCCAGCAGTTTTCATGTGGGACAGGGCAATCAGCCCCAGCATTTT
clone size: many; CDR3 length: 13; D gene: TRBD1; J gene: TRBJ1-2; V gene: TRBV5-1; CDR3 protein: CASSSQGAGGYTF; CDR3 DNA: TGCGCCAGCAGCTCGCAGGGGGCCGGTGGCTACACCTTC
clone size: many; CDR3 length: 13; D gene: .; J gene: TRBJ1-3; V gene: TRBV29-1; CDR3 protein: CSVARGPGNTIYF; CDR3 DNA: TGCAGCGTTGCTCGGGGCCCTGGAAACACCATATATTTT